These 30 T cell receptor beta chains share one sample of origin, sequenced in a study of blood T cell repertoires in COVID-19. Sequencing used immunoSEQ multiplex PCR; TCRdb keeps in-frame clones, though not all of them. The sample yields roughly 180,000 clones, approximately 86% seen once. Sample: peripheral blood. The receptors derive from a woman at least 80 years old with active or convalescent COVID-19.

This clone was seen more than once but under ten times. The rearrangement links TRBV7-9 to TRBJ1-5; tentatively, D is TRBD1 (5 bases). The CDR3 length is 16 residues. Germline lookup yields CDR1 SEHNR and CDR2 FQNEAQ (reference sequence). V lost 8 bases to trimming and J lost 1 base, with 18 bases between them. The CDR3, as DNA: TGTGCCAGCGCCTCCGGTCGGGGGGGAAGCAATCAGCCCCAGCATTTT. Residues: CASASGRGGSNQPQHF. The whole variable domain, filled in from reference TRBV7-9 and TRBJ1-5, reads DTGVSQNPRHKITKRGQNVTFRCDPISEHNRLYWYRQTLGQGPEFLTYFQNEAQLEKSRLLSDRFSAERPKGSFSTLEIQRTEQGDSAMYLCASASGRGGSNQPQHFGDGTRLSIL.

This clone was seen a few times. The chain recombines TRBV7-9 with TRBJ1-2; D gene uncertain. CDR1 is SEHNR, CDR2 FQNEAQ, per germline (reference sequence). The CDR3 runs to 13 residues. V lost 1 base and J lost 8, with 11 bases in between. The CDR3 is CASSLGHWEGYTF. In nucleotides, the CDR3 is TGTGCCAGCAGCTTAGGCCACTGGGAGGGCTACACCTTC. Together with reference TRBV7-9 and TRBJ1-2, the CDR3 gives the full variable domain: DTGVSQNPRHKITKRGQNVTFRCDPISEHNRLYWYRQTLGQGPEFLTYFQNEAQLEKSRLLSDRFSAERPKGSFSTLEIQRTEQGDSAMYLCASSLGHWEGYTFGSGTRLTVV.

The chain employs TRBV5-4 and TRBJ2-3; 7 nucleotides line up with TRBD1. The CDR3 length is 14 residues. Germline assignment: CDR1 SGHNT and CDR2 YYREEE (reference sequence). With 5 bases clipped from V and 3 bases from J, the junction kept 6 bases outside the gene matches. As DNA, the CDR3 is TGTGCCAGCAGACCGGGACAGAATACAGATACGCAGTATTTT. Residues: CASRPGQNTDTQYF.

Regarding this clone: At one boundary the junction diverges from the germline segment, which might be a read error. The CDR3 sequence is CASSLGFGDRGMF. CDR3 DNA sequence: TGTGCCAGCAGCTTAGGGTTCGGGGACAGGGGTATGTTC. The chain is built from TRBV11-2 and TRBJ2-7, with 10 bases lining up with TRBD1. Per the germline V gene, CDR1 is SGHAT and CDR2 is FQNNGV. CDR3 length: 13 amino acids.

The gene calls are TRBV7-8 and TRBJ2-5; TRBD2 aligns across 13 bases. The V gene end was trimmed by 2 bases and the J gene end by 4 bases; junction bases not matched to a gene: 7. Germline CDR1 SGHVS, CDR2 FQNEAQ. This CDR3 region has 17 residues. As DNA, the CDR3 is TGTGCCAGCAGCTTATCTGGCGGACTAGCGGGAGTAGAGACCCAGTACTTC. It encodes CASSLSGGLAGVETQYF.

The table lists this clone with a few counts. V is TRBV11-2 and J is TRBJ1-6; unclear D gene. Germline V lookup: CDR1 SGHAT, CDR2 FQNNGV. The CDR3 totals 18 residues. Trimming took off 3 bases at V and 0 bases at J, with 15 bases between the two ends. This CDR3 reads CASSFSVVQSSYNSPLHF. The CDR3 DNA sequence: TGTGCCAGCAGCTTTAGCGTCGTGCAGAGCTCCTATAATTCACCCCTCCACTTT.

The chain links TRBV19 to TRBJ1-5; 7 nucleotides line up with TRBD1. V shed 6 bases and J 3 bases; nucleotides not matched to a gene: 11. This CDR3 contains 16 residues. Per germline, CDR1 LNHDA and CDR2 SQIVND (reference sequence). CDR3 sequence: CASRTRDRGFNQPQHF. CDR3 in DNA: TGTGCCAGTAGGACCCGGGACAGAGGCTTCAATCAGCCCCAGCATTTT.

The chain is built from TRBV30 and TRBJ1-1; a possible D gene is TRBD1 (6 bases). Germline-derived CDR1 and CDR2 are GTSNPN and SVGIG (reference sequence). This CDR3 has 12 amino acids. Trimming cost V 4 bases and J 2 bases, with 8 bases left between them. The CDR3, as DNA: TGTGCCTGGACGGACAGAAACACTGAAGCTTTCTTT. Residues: CAWTDRNTEAFF.

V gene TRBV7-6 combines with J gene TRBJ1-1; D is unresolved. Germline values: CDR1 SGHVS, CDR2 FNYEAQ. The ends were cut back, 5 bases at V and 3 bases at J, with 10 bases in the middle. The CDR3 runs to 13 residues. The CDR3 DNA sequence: TGTGCCAGCAGCCCCCCGGGGTACACTGAAGCTTTCTTT. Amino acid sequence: CASSPPGYTEAFF.

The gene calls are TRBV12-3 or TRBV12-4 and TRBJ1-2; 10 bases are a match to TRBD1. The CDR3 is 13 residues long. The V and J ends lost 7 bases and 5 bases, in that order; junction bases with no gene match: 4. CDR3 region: CASNLGQGYGYTF. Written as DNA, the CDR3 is TGTGCCAGCAACTTGGGACAGGGGTATGGCTACACCTTC.

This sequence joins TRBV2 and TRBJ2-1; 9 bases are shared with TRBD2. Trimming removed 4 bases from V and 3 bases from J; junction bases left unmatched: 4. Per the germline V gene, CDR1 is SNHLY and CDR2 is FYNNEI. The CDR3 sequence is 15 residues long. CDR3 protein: CASSVAGVDYNEQFF. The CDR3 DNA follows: TGTGCCAGCAGTGTAGCGGGAGTTGACTACAATGAGCAGTTCTTC. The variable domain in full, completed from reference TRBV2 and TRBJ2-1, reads EPEVTQTPSHQVTQMGQEVILRCVPISNHLYFYWYRQILGQKVEFLVSFYNNEISEKSEIFDDQFSVERPDGSNFTLKIRSTKLEDSAMYFCASSVAGVDYNEQFFGPGTRLTVL.

The CDR3 protein is CASSENRAASGSSYNEQFF. In DNA, the CDR3 is TGTGCCAGCAGCGAGAACCGGGCCGCGAGCGGGAGCTCCTACAATGAGCAGTTCTTC. The chain uses TRBV9 and TRBJ2-1; TRBD2 aligns across 8 bases. J was trimmed by 0 bases and V by 3 bases; bases with no gene match: 14. The CDR3 has 19 amino acids. Per germline, CDR1 SGDLS and CDR2 YYNGEE.

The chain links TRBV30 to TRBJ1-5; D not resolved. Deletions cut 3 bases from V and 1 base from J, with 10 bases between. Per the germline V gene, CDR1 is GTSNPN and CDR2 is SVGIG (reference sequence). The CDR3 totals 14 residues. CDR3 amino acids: CAWSEDTSNQPQHF. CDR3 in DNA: TGTGCCTGGAGCGAAGACACGAGCAATCAGCCCCAGCATTTT. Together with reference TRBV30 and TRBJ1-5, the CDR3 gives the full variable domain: SQTIHQWPATLVQPVGSPLSLECTVEGTSNPNLYWYRQAAGRGLQLLFYSVGIGQISSEVPQNLSASRPQDRQFILSSKKLLLSDSGFYLCAWSEDTSNQPQHFGDGTRLSIL.

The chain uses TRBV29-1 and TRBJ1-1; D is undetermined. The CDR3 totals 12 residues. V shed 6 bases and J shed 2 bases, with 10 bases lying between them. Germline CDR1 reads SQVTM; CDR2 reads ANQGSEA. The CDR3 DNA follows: TGCAGCGTAGAGAGAAAAAACACTGAAGCTTTCTTT. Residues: CSVERKNTEAFF.

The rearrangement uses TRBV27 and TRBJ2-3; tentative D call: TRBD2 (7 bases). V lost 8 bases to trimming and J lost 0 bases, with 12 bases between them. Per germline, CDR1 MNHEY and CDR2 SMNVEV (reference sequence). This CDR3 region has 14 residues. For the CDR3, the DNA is TGTGCCAGCGGGGGGGCTTCTAGCACAGATACGCAGTATTTT. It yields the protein CASGGASSTDTQYF.

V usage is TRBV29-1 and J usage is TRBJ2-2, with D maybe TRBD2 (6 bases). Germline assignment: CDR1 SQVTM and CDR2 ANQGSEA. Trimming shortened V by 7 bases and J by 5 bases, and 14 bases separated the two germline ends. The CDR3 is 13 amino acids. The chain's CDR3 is CSARAGGTGELFF. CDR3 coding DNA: TGCAGCGCCAGGGCCGGAGGGACCGGGGAGCTGTTTTTT.

The CDR3 protein is CASSVHNTGELFF. The CDR3 DNA reads TGTGCCAGCAGTGTACACAACACCGGGGAGCTGTTTTTT. The chain carries TRBV2 and TRBJ2-2; unclear D gene. Germline CDR1 reads SNHLY; CDR2 reads FYNNEI. Between the trimmed V and J ends, which lost 4 bases and 2 bases, there was a span of 5 bases. This CDR3 region has 13 residues.

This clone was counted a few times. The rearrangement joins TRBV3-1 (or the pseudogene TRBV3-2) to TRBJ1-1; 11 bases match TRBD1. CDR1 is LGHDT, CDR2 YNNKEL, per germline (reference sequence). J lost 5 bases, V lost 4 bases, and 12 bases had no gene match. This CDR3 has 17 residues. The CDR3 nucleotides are TGTGCCAGCAGCCGCCGTACCCAGGGACAGGGGGGGACTGAAGCTTTCTTT. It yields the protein CASSRRTQGQGGTEAFF.

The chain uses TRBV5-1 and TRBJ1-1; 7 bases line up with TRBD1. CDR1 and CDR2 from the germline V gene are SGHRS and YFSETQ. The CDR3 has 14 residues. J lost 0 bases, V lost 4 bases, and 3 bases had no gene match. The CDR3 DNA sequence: TGCGCCAGCAGCGTCAGGGGGATGAACACTGAAGCTTTCTTT. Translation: CASSVRGMNTEAFF.

The CDR3 sequence: CASSSDRGNEQFF. The CDR3 DNA follows: TGTGCCAGCAGCAGCGACAGGGGGAATGAGCAGTTCTTC. This sequence joins TRBV11-2 and TRBJ2-1, with 9 bases aligning to TRBD1. The CDR3 runs 13 residues. V was pared by 5 bases and J by 7 bases, with 3 bases of the junction left unmatched. The germline gives CDR1 SGHAT, CDR2 FQNNGV.

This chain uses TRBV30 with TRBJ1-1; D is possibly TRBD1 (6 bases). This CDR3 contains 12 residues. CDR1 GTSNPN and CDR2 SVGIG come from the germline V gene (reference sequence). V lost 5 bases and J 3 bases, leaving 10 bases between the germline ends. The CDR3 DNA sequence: TGTGCCTGGCTACAGGGTGACACTGAAGCTTTCTTT. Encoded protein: CAWLQGDTEAFF.

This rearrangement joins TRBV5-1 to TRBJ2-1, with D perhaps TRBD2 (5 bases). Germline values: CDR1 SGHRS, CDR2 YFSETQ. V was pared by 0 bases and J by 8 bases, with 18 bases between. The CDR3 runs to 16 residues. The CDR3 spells CASSLAGGPRTHEQFF. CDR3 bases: TGCGCCAGCAGCTTGGCCGGAGGACCCCGGACCCATGAGCAGTTCTTC.

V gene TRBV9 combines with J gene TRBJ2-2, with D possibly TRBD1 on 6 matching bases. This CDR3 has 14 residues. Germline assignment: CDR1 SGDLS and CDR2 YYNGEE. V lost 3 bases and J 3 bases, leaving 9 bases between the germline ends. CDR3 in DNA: TGTGCCAGCAGCGGACAGGCAGACACCGGGGAGCTGTTTTTT. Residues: CASSGQADTGELFF.

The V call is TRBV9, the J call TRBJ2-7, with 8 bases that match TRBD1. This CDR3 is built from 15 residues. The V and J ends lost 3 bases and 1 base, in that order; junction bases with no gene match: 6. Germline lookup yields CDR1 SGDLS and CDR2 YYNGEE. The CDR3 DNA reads TGTGCCAGCAGCGCCGCCGGGACAGGTTCCTACGAGCAGTACTTC. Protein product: CASSAAGTGSYEQYF.

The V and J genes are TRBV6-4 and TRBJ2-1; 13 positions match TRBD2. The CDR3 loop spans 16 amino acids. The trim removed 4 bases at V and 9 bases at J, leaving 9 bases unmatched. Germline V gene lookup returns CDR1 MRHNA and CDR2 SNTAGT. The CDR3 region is CASSATRGLAGTEQFF. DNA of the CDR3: TGTGCCAGCAGTGCCACCCGGGGACTAGCGGGAACTGAGCAGTTCTTC.

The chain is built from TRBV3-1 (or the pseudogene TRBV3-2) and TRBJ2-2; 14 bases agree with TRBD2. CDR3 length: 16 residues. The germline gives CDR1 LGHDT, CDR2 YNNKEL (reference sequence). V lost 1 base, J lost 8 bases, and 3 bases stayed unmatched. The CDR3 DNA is TGTGCCAGCAGCCAAGCCGGGACTAGCGGGAGTGGGGAGCTGTTTTTT. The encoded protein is CASSQAGTSGSGELFF.

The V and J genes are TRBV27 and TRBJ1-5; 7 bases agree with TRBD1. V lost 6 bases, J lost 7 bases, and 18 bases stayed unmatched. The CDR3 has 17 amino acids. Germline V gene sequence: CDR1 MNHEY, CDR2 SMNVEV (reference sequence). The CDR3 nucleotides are TGTGCCAGCAGCCAGCTTACCGGAGACAGGGTAGGGCAGCCCCAGCATTTT. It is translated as CASSQLTGDRVGQPQHF.

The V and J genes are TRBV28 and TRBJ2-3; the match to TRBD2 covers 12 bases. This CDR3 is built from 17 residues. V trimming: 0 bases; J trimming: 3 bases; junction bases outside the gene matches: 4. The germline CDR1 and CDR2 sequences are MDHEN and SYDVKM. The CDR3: CASSLWTSGSATDTQYF. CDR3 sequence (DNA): TGTGCCAGCAGTTTATGGACTAGCGGGAGCGCGACAGATACGCAGTATTTT. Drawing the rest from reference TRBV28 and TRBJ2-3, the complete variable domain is DVKVTQSSRYLVKRTGEKVFLECVQDMDHENMFWYRQDPGLGLRLIYFSYDVKMKEKGDIPEGYSVSREKKERFSLILESASTNQTSMYLCASSLWTSGSATDTQYFGPGTRLTVL.

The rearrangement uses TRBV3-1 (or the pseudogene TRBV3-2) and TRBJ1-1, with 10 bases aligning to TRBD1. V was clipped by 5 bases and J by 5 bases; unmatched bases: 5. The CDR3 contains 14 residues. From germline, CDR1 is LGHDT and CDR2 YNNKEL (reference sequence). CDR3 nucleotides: TGTGCCAGCAGCTCCCGGGACAGGGGAACTGAAGCTTTCTTT. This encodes CASSSRDRGTEAFF.

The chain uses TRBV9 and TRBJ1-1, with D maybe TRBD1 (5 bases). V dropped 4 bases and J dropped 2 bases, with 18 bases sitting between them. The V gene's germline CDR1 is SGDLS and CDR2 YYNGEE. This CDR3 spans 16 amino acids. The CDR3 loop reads CASSPGGGLVNTEAFF. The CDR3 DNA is TGTGCCAGCAGCCCCGGGGGGGGTCTCGTCAACACTGAAGCTTTCTTT. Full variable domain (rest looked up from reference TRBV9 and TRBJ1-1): DSGVTQTPKHLITATGQRVTLRCSPRSGDLSVYWYQQSLDQGLQFLIQYYNGEERAKGNILERFSAQQFPDLHSELNLSSLELGDSALYFCASSPGGGLVNTEAFFGQGTRLTVV.